This T cell receptor (beta chain) emerged from a study of cytomegalovirus exposure and HLA in healthy donors. CDR1 and CDR2 (germline): SGHTA, FQGNSA. The CDR3 extends over 14 amino acids. V was pared by 1 base and J by 4 bases, with 10 bases between. Study results and caveats: Within a later analysis, the majority of CMV-associated TCR beta chains appeared HLA-restricted.

Primers for the PCR totalled 60 Vbeta and 13 Jbeta. Repertoires were generated with immunoSEQ multiplex PCR, while TCRdb's copy carries only in-frame clones and drops some. The table includes 170,000 or so clones, around 72% detected once. In regard to this clone: Its target is not known.

The chain carries TRBV7-2 and TRBJ1-1; D is undetermined. The sequenced sample was PBMCs. The receptor was isolated from a woman aged 45-59 years in good health and CMV-seropositive. CDR3 residues: CASSLVGELTEAFF. CDR3 in DNA: TGTGCCAGCAGCTTAGTCGGGGAGCTCACTGAAGCTTTCTTT.